What follows describes a single T cell receptor (beta chain). The specificity of this receptor is unknown. Base qualities are not recorded, but no much larger clone differs from it by a single base. These data originate in a study of CD8 T cells in Susac syndrome (dated by TCRdb to between 2019 and 2020). Concerning the study at large: Among the Susac syndrome patients who were sequenced, clinically active disease was present in over 5 and clinical remission was observed in under ten. At the time of blood withdrawal, Susac syndrome patients were either therapy-naive, taking corticosteroids (with some also receiving IVIg), or on IVIg alone. The study used repertoire sequencing to test whether antigen drove CD8+ T cell activation and differentiation in Susac syndrome. Clonality of the CD8+ T cell repertoire was compared between 11 to 12 healthy donors, roughly 14 Susac syndrome patients and fewer than 16 multiple sclerosis patients.

RNA was extracted using the RNeasy kit, and roughly 0.5 to 1 ug of the RNA was reverse transcribed with random hexamers. The immunoSEQ multiplex PCR assay, which covers 54 Vbeta and 13 Jbeta segments, was used to amplify TCR beta CDR3 regions. Bias from PCR amplification was corrected by using a synthetic template baseline for primer optimization and for computational correction. The authors processed their data as follows. Only productive sequences were kept, with reads annotated to V, D and J genes according to IMGT and analyzed in immunoSEQ Analyzer. To calculate clonality, Shannon entropy was normalized by log2 of the number of productive unique sequences and then subtracted from one. Public and private clones were assessed among the 100 most prevalent clones of each patient and control. A clone was defined as Susac-specific if it was absent from the healthy and MS cohorts, from around 960 published viral clones and from other ImmuneACCESS disease sequences. Starting from the raw public reads, TCRdb applied fastp trimming at Q25, assembled clones with MiXCR and retained in-frame beta chains. Each CDR3 protein gets just one entry, which takes the most common genes and DNA from the rows behind it. TCRdb's processing, not the study's, gives the V and J calls here. This sample comprises tens of thousands of distinct CDR3 sequences, around 93% of them detected only once. Approximately 0.65% of the sample belongs to the ten largest clones.

Peripheral blood CD8+ and CD4+ T cells from healthy donors, Susac syndrome patients and multiple sclerosis patients were profiled using high-throughput TCR beta sequencing. Susac syndrome patients met recently defined diagnostic criteria for definite or probable disease. Bulk CD8+ and CD4+ T cells were purified by magnetic negative isolation, while CD8+ TEMRA cells were enriched using FACS. Blood was collected in EDTA tubes and processed within 24 hours, with PBMCs isolated through density gradient centrifugation. PBMCs intended for TCR sequencing were cryopreserved in liquid nitrogen and were subsequently thawed in a 37 degrees C water bath. The sorted or isolated CD4+, CD8+ and CD8+ TEMRA cells had a purity of 90% or higher. The full study reports these points: Roughly 15 and five Susac-specific public clones were found in the total CD8+ and CD8+ TEMRA repertoires, respectively. Clonal expansion was observed in Susac syndrome CD8+ repertoires, with the highest expansion in CD8+ TEMRA cells and greater expansion in clinically active than in remitting patients. The number of individuals in the TCR sequencing and HLA analysis was acknowledged as relatively small.

The CDR3 runs 17 amino acids, cysteine and phenylalanine included. The kept DNA is CDR3 alone, 51 bases in frame from the first base. Based on the germline V gene, the CDR1 and CDR2 sequences are LGHNA and YSLEER. The V end gives up 0 bases and the J end 3 bases, leaving 3 bases in the junction not matched to a gene. This TCR was recovered from a human donor with Susac syndrome. The chain joins TRBV4-3 to TRBJ2-3, and TRBD2 aligns with 13 junction nucleotides. Material: CD8+ T cells from PBMCs. The CDR3 protein is CASSQDGTSGETDTQYF. The nucleotide sequence reads as follows: TGCGCCAGCAGCCAAGATGGGACTAGCGGGGAAACAGATACGCAGTATTTT.